A selection of T cell receptor beta chains follows, all from one sample in a study of blood T cell repertoires in COVID-19. Clones were read by immunoSEQ multiplex PCR, and TCRdb kept only the in-frame ones, dropping some. This sample carries approximately 350,000 clones, about 90% of them seen once, and the ten largest clones take almost 3%. The specimen was PBMCs or T cells enriched from blood (not recorded which). The receptor source for this set is a woman in her 30s who had recovered from COVID-19. Each CDR3 is given with its conserved first and last residue. The order of the fields is clone size, J gene, V gene, D gene, CDR3 protein, CDR3 DNA. D genes are given only for firm matches. A clone size is listed for some rows: how often the clone was seen (once, few, many), or a class if it is expanded.

abundance: .; j_gene: TRBJ2-7; v_gene: TRBV7-9; d_gene: TRBD1; CDR3aa: CASSYIPGQGRDEQYF; CDR3nt: TGTGCCAGCAGCTATATTCCGGGACAGGGAAGGGACGAGCAGTACTTC
abundance: .; j_gene: TRBJ2-7; v_gene: TRBV6-4; d_gene: TRBD1; CDR3aa: CASRGQLIYEQYF; CDR3nt: TGTGCCAGCCGGGGACAGTTAATTTACGAGCAGTACTTC
abundance: .; j_gene: TRBJ2-7; v_gene: TRBV20-1; d_gene: .; CDR3aa: CSASEGQSYEQYF; CDR3nt: TGCAGTGCTAGTGAGGGACAATCCTACGAGCAGTACTTC
abundance: few; j_gene: TRBJ2-1; v_gene: TRBV13; d_gene: TRBD1; CDR3aa: CASSLGPGGIDEQFF; CDR3nt: TGTGCCAGCAGCTTAGGCCCAGGGGGTATCGATGAGCAGTTCTTC
abundance: .; j_gene: TRBJ1-1; v_gene: TRBV28; d_gene: .; CDR3aa: CASIDMNTEAFF; CDR3nt: TGTGCCAGCATAGACATGAACACTGAAGCTTTCTTT
abundance: .; j_gene: TRBJ2-2; v_gene: TRBV5-1; d_gene: TRBD1; CDR3aa: CASSTSTGSGELFF; CDR3nt: TGCGCCAGCAGCACGTCGACAGGGTCCGGGGAGCTGTTTTTT
abundance: .; j_gene: TRBJ1-6; v_gene: TRBV27; d_gene: .; CDR3aa: CASSLSRVMNSPLHF; CDR3nt: TGTGCCAGCAGCCTATCCAGGGTCATGAATTCACCCCTCCACTTT
abundance: .; j_gene: TRBJ2-7; v_gene: TRBV4-1; d_gene: TRBD2; CDR3aa: CASSQTESGSFYEQYF; CDR3nt: TGCGCCAGCAGCCAGACAGAAAGCGGGAGTTTCTACGAGCAGTACTTC
abundance: .; j_gene: TRBJ1-1; v_gene: TRBV7-3; d_gene: TRBD1; CDR3aa: CASRGQGNTEAFF; CDR3nt: TGTGCCAGCAGAGGACAGGGGAACACTGAAGCTTTCTTT
abundance: .; j_gene: TRBJ2-7; v_gene: TRBV9; d_gene: TRBD2; CDR3aa: CASGPSGSSYEQYF; CDR3nt: TGTGCCAGCGGTCCCAGCGGGAGCTCCTACGAGCAGTACTTC
abundance: .; j_gene: TRBJ2-1; v_gene: TRBV18; d_gene: TRBD2; CDR3aa: CASSPTPGLAEYEQFF; CDR3nt: TGTGCCAGCTCACCGACCCCGGGACTAGCGGAATATGAGCAGTTCTTC
abundance: .; j_gene: TRBJ2-1; v_gene: TRBV2; d_gene: TRBD2; CDR3aa: CASSEALLSGDLIYNEQFF; CDR3nt: TGTGCCAGCAGTGAAGCGCTTCTTAGCGGGGACCTAATCTACAATGAGCAGTTCTTC
abundance: many; j_gene: TRBJ1-4; v_gene: TRBV6-1; d_gene: .; CDR3aa: CASSEAPGEEEKLFF; CDR3nt: TGTGCCAGCAGTGAAGCCCCCGGGGAGGAAGAAAAACTGTTTTTT
abundance: .; j_gene: TRBJ2-3; v_gene: TRBV2; d_gene: .; CDR3aa: CASKGSGGLSTDTQYF; CDR3nt: TGTGCCAGCAAAGGGAGTGGCGGTCTAAGCACAGATACGCAGTATTTT
abundance: .; j_gene: TRBJ1-2; v_gene: TRBV5-6; d_gene: .; CDR3aa: CASSLGRGGGYTF; CDR3nt: TGTGCCAGCAGCTTGGGGCGGGGTGGAGGCTACACCTTC
abundance: .; j_gene: TRBJ1-3; v_gene: TRBV28; d_gene: .; CDR3aa: CASSIRQAFLSGNTIYF; CDR3nt: TGTGCCAGCAGTATCCGACAGGCCTTCCTCTCTGGAAACACCATATATTTT
abundance: .; j_gene: TRBJ2-7; v_gene: TRBV2; d_gene: TRBD2; CDR3aa: CASSERSGGSYEQYF; CDR3nt: TGTGCCAGCAGTGAACGTAGCGGGGGCTCCTACGAGCAGTACTTC
abundance: .; j_gene: TRBJ2-7; v_gene: TRBV7-9; d_gene: TRBD2; CDR3aa: CASSSFRREISYEQYF; CDR3nt: TGTGCCAGCAGCTCTTTCAGGCGGGAGATCTCCTACGAGCAGTACTTC
abundance: .; j_gene: TRBJ2-1; v_gene: TRBV28; d_gene: .; CDR3aa: CASSSGLLIDEQFF; CDR3nt: TGTGCCAGCAGTTCGGGACTCCTTATCGATGAGCAGTTCTTC
abundance: once; j_gene: TRBJ1-2; v_gene: TRBV18; d_gene: .; CDR3aa: CASSSREMSYGYTF; CDR3nt: TGTGCCAGCTCTTCCCGGGAGATGTCCTATGGCTACACCTTC
abundance: .; j_gene: TRBJ1-2; v_gene: TRBV27; d_gene: .; CDR3aa: CASSLRGGGYTF; CDR3nt: TGTGCCAGCAGTTTACGAGGCGGTGGCTACACCTTC
abundance: .; j_gene: TRBJ1-2; v_gene: TRBV2; d_gene: TRBD1; CDR3aa: CASMGQVGFYGYTF; CDR3nt: TGTGCCAGCATGGGACAGGTGGGGTTCTATGGCTACACCTTC
abundance: once; j_gene: TRBJ2-7; v_gene: TRBV11-2; d_gene: .; CDR3aa: CASSLAGNEQYF; CDR3nt: TGTGCCAGCAGCTTAGCCGGGAATGAGCAGTACTTC
abundance: .; j_gene: TRBJ2-7; v_gene: TRBV12-3/TRBV12-4; d_gene: .; CDR3aa: CASSLGRLVEQYF; CDR3nt: TGTGCCAGCAGTTTGGGCAGGTTGGTCGAGCAGTACTTC
abundance: .; j_gene: TRBJ2-7; v_gene: TRBV3-1/TRBV3-2; d_gene: .; CDR3aa: CASSQDVGARYEQYF; CDR3nt: TGTGCCAGCAGCCAAGATGTGGGGGCGAGGTACGAGCAGTACTTC
abundance: .; j_gene: TRBJ2-3; v_gene: TRBV4-1; d_gene: TRBD2; CDR3aa: CASSQRLAGSTDTQYF; CDR3nt: TGCGCCAGCAGCCAACGACTAGCGGGAAGCACAGATACGCAGTATTTT
abundance: .; j_gene: TRBJ1-2; v_gene: TRBV21-1; d_gene: .; CDR3aa: CASFQRTGDNYGYTF; CDR3nt: TGTGCCAGCTTTCAACGGACAGGGGATAACTATGGCTACACCTTC
abundance: .; j_gene: TRBJ2-2; v_gene: TRBV6-4; d_gene: .; CDR3aa: CASNVRGGELFF; CDR3nt: TGTGCCAGCAATGTCCGGGGAGGGGAGCTGTTTTTT
abundance: .; j_gene: TRBJ2-6; v_gene: TRBV30; d_gene: .; CDR3aa: CAWTGGGGDIPGANVLTF; CDR3nt: TGTGCCTGGACCGGAGGCGGAGGCGACATACCTGGGGCCAACGTCCTGACTTTC
abundance: .; j_gene: TRBJ2-3; v_gene: TRBV13; d_gene: TRBD2; CDR3aa: CASSLTRREGRTDTQYF; CDR3nt: TGTGCCAGCAGCTTAACAAGGCGGGAGGGCCGGACAGATACGCAGTATTTT
abundance: .; j_gene: TRBJ1-1; v_gene: TRBV4-1; d_gene: TRBD1; CDR3aa: CASSHVRGHTEAFF; CDR3nt: TGCGCCAGCAGCCATGTGAGGGGGCACACTGAAGCTTTCTTT
abundance: .; j_gene: TRBJ1-2; v_gene: TRBV28; d_gene: .; CDR3aa: CASSLSVGVNGYTF; CDR3nt: TGTGCCAGCAGTTTATCGGTAGGGGTTAATGGCTACACCTTC
abundance: .; j_gene: TRBJ2-7; v_gene: TRBV18; d_gene: .; CDR3aa: CASSPPNRYLYEQYF; CDR3nt: TGTGCCAGCTCACCACCCAACAGGTACCTCTACGAGCAGTACTTC
abundance: .; j_gene: TRBJ2-7; v_gene: TRBV3-1/TRBV3-2; d_gene: TRBD2; CDR3aa: CASSQRLASLYEQYF; CDR3nt: TGTGCCAGCAGCCAAAGACTAGCGTCGCTCTACGAGCAGTACTTC
abundance: .; j_gene: TRBJ1-5; v_gene: TRBV5-1; d_gene: .; CDR3aa: CASSPGHGGEQPQHF; CDR3nt: TGCGCCAGCAGCCCAGGACATGGCGGAGAGCAGCCCCAGCATTTT
abundance: .; j_gene: TRBJ2-7; v_gene: TRBV2; d_gene: TRBD1; CDR3aa: CASRAGTATYEQYF; CDR3nt: TGTGCCAGCAGGGCCGGGACAGCCACCTACGAGCAGTACTTC
abundance: .; j_gene: TRBJ2-7; v_gene: TRBV25-1; d_gene: TRBD2; CDR3aa: CASSESQRGAYEQYF; CDR3nt: TGTGCCAGCAGTGAATCTCAGCGGGGGGCTTACGAGCAGTACTTC
abundance: .; j_gene: TRBJ2-7; v_gene: TRBV5-1; d_gene: TRBD1; CDR3aa: CATLTGTDDYEQYF; CDR3nt: TGCGCCACCTTAACCGGGACAGACGACTACGAGCAGTACTTC
abundance: .; j_gene: TRBJ2-1; v_gene: TRBV21-1; d_gene: .; CDR3aa: CASSKAPRISSYNEQFF; CDR3nt: TGTGCCAGCAGCAAAGCGCCTAGGATTAGCTCCTACAATGAGCAGTTCTTC
abundance: .; j_gene: TRBJ2-6; v_gene: TRBV19; d_gene: .; CDR3aa: CASSRRDSGANVLTF; CDR3nt: TGTGCCAGTAGTCGGAGGGACTCTGGGGCCAACGTCCTGACTTTC
abundance: once; j_gene: TRBJ1-1; v_gene: TRBV5-4; d_gene: TRBD1; CDR3aa: CASTTITGEQEAFF; CDR3nt: TGTGCCAGCACCACAATCACAGGGGAACAGGAAGCTTTCTTT
abundance: .; j_gene: TRBJ2-7; v_gene: TRBV3-1/TRBV3-2; d_gene: TRBD2; CDR3aa: CASSQGTSFTYEQYF; CDR3nt: TGTGCCAGCAGCCAAGGGACTAGCTTTACGTACGAGCAGTACTTC
abundance: .; j_gene: TRBJ1-1; v_gene: TRBV18; d_gene: .; CDR3aa: CASSPQNGQSNTEAFF; CDR3nt: TGTGCCAGCTCACCACAGAACGGACAGTCGAACACTGAAGCTTTCTTT
abundance: .; j_gene: TRBJ2-7; v_gene: TRBV5-8; d_gene: .; CDR3aa: CASSLALSGDGRTYEQYF; CDR3nt: TGTGCCAGCAGCTTGGCCTTGTCGGGGGACGGAAGGACCTACGAGCAGTACTTC
abundance: .; j_gene: TRBJ2-1; v_gene: TRBV11-2; d_gene: TRBD2; CDR3aa: CASSPSWASGYNEQFF; CDR3nt: TGTGCCAGCAGCCCCAGCTGGGCTAGCGGGTACAATGAGCAGTTCTTC
abundance: .; j_gene: TRBJ2-1; v_gene: TRBV6-1; d_gene: .; CDR3aa: CASSEGLYNEQFF; CDR3nt: TGTGCCAGCAGTGAGGGACTGTACAATGAGCAGTTCTTC
abundance: .; j_gene: TRBJ2-3; v_gene: TRBV25-1; d_gene: .; CDR3aa: CASSEFAGGTDTQYF; CDR3nt: TGTGCCAGCAGTGAATTCGCGGGTGGGACAGATACGCAGTATTTT
abundance: few; j_gene: TRBJ2-1; v_gene: TRBV6-4; d_gene: TRBD1; CDR3aa: CASSDSGQGFEQFF; CDR3nt: TGTGCCAGCAGTGACTCGGGACAGGGTTTTGAGCAGTTCTTC
abundance: .; j_gene: TRBJ1-3; v_gene: TRBV27; d_gene: .; CDR3aa: CASSARLSSGNTIYF; CDR3nt: TGTGCCAGCAGTGCCCGCTTGAGCTCTGGAAACACCATATATTTT
abundance: .; j_gene: TRBJ2-3; v_gene: TRBV5-5; d_gene: .; CDR3aa: CASSLGIWGPDTQYF; CDR3nt: TGTGCCAGCAGCTTGGGCATCTGGGGCCCAGATACGCAGTATTTT